These 16 T cell receptor beta chains originate from one sample sequenced in a study of CD8+ T cells in alopecia areata. Extracted RNA was reverse transcribed into cDNA, the sequencing template. The protocol was immunoSEQ multiplex PCR, while the TCRdb copy is restricted to in-frame clones and leaves out a portion. The sample holds about 130,000 clones, approximately 53% seen once. The specimen comprised CD4+ T cells sorted from blood, sampled at week 0. The receptors stem from a human donor with alopecia areata.

CDR3 protein: CASSEGGAHGYTF. In DNA form, the CDR3 reads TGTGCCAGCAGTGAAGGGGGGGCACATGGCTACACCTTC. V is TRBV25-1 and J is TRBJ1-2; a possible D gene is TRBD1 (6 bases). The CDR3 totals 13 residues. Germline V gene sequence: CDR1 MGHDK, CDR2 SYGVNS. The V end lost 2 bases, the J end lost 6 bases, and 10 bases lay between the germline ends.

The J gene is TRBJ2-5, the V gene TRBV27; TRBD2 matches 7 bases. Per the germline V gene, CDR1 is MNHEY and CDR2 is SMNVEV (reference sequence). This CDR3 is built from 14 residues. Trimming took 6 bases from V and 3 from J; bases not matched to a gene: 7. CDR3 sequence: CASRRNAGEETQYF. The DNA for the CDR3 is TGTGCCAGCAGACGCAACGCGGGGGAAGAGACCCAGTACTTC.

This clone was counted a few times. J is TRBJ2-3 and V is TRBV5-1, with 8 nucleotides matching TRBD2. With V trimmed by 4 bases and J by 2 bases, 9 bases remained unmatched. The CDR3 spans 16 residues. Looked up from germline, CDR1 is SGHRS and CDR2 is YFSETQ. The CDR3 sequence: CASSPGAGGYTDTQYF. The DNA of the CDR3 is TGCGCCAGCAGCCCTGGTGCGGGGGGCTACACAGATACGCAGTATTTT.

V and J are TRBV5-6 and TRBJ2-3; D may correspond to TRBD1 or TRBD2 (5 bases each). V was cut by 3 bases and J by 4 bases, with 15 bases left in between. The CDR3 runs to 15 residues. Germline CDR1 is SGHDT and CDR2 is YYEEEE. This CDR3 reads CASSSGPLGADTQYF. DNA for the CDR3: TGTGCCAGCAGCTCGGGACCCCTCGGGGCAGATACGCAGTATTTT.

This chain connects TRBV29-1 to TRBJ1-1; 7 nucleotides match TRBD1. CDR1 and CDR2 (germline): SQVTM, ANQGSEA. V shed 4 bases and J 6 bases; nucleotides not matched to a gene: 8. CDR3 length equals 13 residues. The CDR3 DNA reads as TGCAGCGTTGGACAGGGAGAGTCATCTGAAGCTTTCTTT. Its protein is CSVGQGESSEAFF.

This clone was seen only a few times. J is TRBJ2-5 and V is TRBV5-4; D might be TRBD2 (5 bases). V was shortened by 1 base and J by 5 bases, with 12 bases between the two germline ends. The CDR3 runs 14 residues. Germline V lookup: CDR1 SGHNT, CDR2 YYREEE (reference sequence). As DNA, the CDR3 is TGTGCCAGCAGCTTGCTCGGGATCGGGGAGACCCAGTACTTC. This sequence encodes CASSLLGIGETQYF.

This chain uses TRBV5-1 with TRBJ2-1; D is possibly TRBD2 (5 bases). The germline gives CDR1 SGHRS, CDR2 YFSETQ. V was pared by 2 bases and J by 0 bases, with 18 bases between. The CDR3 is made up of 18 amino acids. CDR3 DNA: TGCGCCAGCAGCTTCCCCCGGACCGGAGGCTCCTCCTACAATGAGCAGTTCTTC. Protein sequence: CASSFPRTGGSSYNEQFF.

This clone occurred a few times. This chain joins TRBV7-3 and TRBJ2-3, with 10 bases lining up with TRBD2. CDR1 is SGHTA, CDR2 FQGTGA, per germline. V gave up 5 bases and J gave up 1 base; unmatched junction bases: 9. The CDR3 totals 17 residues. The CDR3 nucleotides read TGTGCCAGCAGCCTAGCGGGAGCACTAGGCGGCACAGATACGCAGTATTTT. Amino acids: CASSLAGALGGTDTQYF.

The V gene is TRBV2, the J gene TRBJ2-2; weak D call: TRBD1 (6 bases). Trimming took off 4 bases at V and 5 bases at J, with 14 bases between the two ends. Germline CDR1 reads SNHLY; CDR2 reads FYNNEI. This CDR3 contains 15 residues. CDR3 sequence: CASSVQGGRTGELFF. The CDR3 DNA reads as TGTGCCAGCAGTGTTCAAGGGGGACGGACCGGGGAGCTGTTTTTT.

V usage is TRBV6-5 and J usage is TRBJ2-7; TRBD1 aligns across 9 bases. The CDR3 totals 13 residues. Germline V CDR1 and CDR2: MNHEY, SVGAGI. V lost 8 bases and J lost 5; bases outside the gene matches: 7. The CDR3 protein is CASAGTGIDEQYF. The CDR3 DNA sequence: TGTGCCAGCGCCGGGACAGGGATCGACGAGCAGTACTTC.

This sequence joins TRBV6-1 and TRBJ2-7, with 9 bases identical to TRBD2. The junction had 4 bases not matched to a gene; V was cut back by 8 bases and J by 2 bases. CDR1 is MNHNS, CDR2 SASEGT, per germline. The CDR3 has 13 amino acids. CDR3 sequence: CASRLAETYEQYF. CDR3 bases: TGTGCCAGCCGACTAGCGGAAACCTACGAGCAGTACTTC.

The chain recombines TRBV18 with TRBJ2-7, with D unclear. Germline V gene data show CDR1 as KGHSH and CDR2 as LQKENI. This CDR3 region has 14 residues. The ends were cut back, 6 bases at V and 3 bases at J, with 15 bases in the middle. In DNA form, the CDR3 reads TGTGCCAGCTCCACCCTTACGGAATTCTACGAGCAGTACTTC. Translation gives CASSTLTEFYEQYF.

In its sample, this clone was seen a few times. This chain connects TRBV5-1 to TRBJ1-2, with 9 positions matching TRBD1. The CDR3 has 15 residues. Germline CDR1 SGHRS, CDR2 YFSETQ. V was clipped by 4 bases and J by 4 bases; unmatched bases: 8. CDR3 region: CASSTDRGTLYGYTF. The CDR3 region has the DNA TGCGCCAGCAGCACTGACAGGGGGACCCTCTATGGCTACACCTTC.

This chain uses TRBV5-1 with TRBJ2-1, with D possibly called TRBD1 or TRBD2 (5 bases each). This CDR3 is built from 13 residues. V was pared by 4 bases and J by 5 bases, with 10 bases between. Germline CDR1 SGHRS, CDR2 YFSETQ. The CDR3 bases are TGCGCCAGCAGCCGGGACGGAAACAATGAGCAGTTCTTC. Its protein product is CASSRDGNNEQFF. Together with reference TRBV5-1 and TRBJ2-1, the CDR3 gives the full variable domain: KAGVTQTPRYLIKTRGQQVTLSCSPISGHRSVSWYQQTPGQGLQFLFEYFSETQRNKGNFPGRFSGRQFSNSRSEMNVSTLELGDSALYLCASSRDGNNEQFFGPGTRLTVL.

This clone has a handful of counts. The chain is built from TRBV29-1 and TRBJ1-1; no definite D call. This CDR3 is built from 13 residues. Trimming removed 7 bases at V and 0 bases at J, with 12 bases between. Germline-derived CDR1 and CDR2 are SQVTM and ANQGSEA. The CDR3 reads CSAGSDVNTEAFF. For the CDR3, the DNA is TGCAGCGCCGGGAGTGATGTGAACACTGAAGCTTTCTTT.

This clone was seen only once. The V and J genes are TRBV5-1 and TRBJ1-1, with D uncertain. This CDR3 contains 13 residues. Germline V gene sequence: CDR1 SGHRS, CDR2 YFSETQ. The germline V and J ends were trimmed by 2 bases and 6 bases, with 11 bases remaining between them. In DNA, the CDR3 is TGCGCCAGCAGCTTTCGGAGGGAGGCTGAAGCTTTCTTT. This encodes CASSFRREAEAFF.